Sequencing of this T cell receptor (beta chain) was carried out in a study of cytomegalovirus exposure and HLA in healthy donors. Findings and limits, study-wide: Being productive about 90% or about 30% of the time was typical of most TCR beta V segments in an earlier analysis. It was assumed in the presence/absence analyses that sequencing depth was roughly uniform across donors. A later analysis linked a missense DCLRE1C variant to TCR beta V- and J-gene trimming.

Primers for the PCR totalled 60 Vbeta and 13 Jbeta. Sequenced by immunoSEQ multiplex PCR; TCRdb stores in-frame clones only, minus some. The table includes 180,000 or so clones, 80% to 90% detected once. As for this clone: As yet, its antigen is unknown.

V dropped 5 bases and J dropped 2 bases, with 10 bases sitting between them. The CDR3 has 12 amino acids. The germline CDR1 and CDR2 sequences are SQVTM and ANQGSEA. The clonotype originates from a man aged 18 to 29 in good health and CMV-seropositive. The sample consisted of PBMCs. The rearrangement uses TRBV29-1 and TRBJ2-7; D may be TRBD1 (5 bases). CDR3 in DNA: TGCAGCGTTCGCATACAGGCCTACGAGCAGTACTTC. Protein product: CSVRIQAYEQYF.